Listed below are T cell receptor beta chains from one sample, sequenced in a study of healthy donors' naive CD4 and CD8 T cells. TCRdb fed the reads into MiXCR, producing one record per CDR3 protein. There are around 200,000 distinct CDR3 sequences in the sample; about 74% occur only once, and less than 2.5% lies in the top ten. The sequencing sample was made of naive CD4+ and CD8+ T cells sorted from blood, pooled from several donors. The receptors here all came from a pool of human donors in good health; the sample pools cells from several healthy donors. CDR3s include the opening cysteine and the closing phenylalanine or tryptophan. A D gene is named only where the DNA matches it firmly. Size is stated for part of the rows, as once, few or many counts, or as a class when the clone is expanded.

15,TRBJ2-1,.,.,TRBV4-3,CASSQVLPSYNEQFF,TGCGCCAGCAGCCAAGTTCTACCTTCCTACAATGAGCAGTTCTTC
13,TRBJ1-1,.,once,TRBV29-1,CSVNRRLNTEAFF,TGCAGCGTTAACAGGAGGTTGAACACTGAAGCTTTCTTT
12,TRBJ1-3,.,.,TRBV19,CASSLHPYTIYF,TGTGCCAGTAGTCTCCATCCCTACACCATATATTTT
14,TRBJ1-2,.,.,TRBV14,CASSPTTGYHGYTF,TGTGCCAGCAGCCCAACAACAGGGTACCATGGCTACACCTTC
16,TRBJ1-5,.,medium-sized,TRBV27,CASSPTGRGPPKPQHF,TGTGCCAGCAGCCCCACAGGGCGCGGACCTCCAAAGCCCCAGCATTTT
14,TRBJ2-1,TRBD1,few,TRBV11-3,CASSRGQGNNEQFF,TGTGCCAGCAGCCGGGGACAGGGGAACAATGAGCAGTTCTTC
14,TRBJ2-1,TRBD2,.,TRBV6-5,CASSVSGIINEQFF,TGTGCCAGCAGCGTAAGCGGGATAATAAATGAGCAGTTCTTC
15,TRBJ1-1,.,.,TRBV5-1,CASSQGFNEGTEAFF,TGCGCCAGCAGCCAGGGTTTTAATGAGGGCACTGAAGCTTTCTTT
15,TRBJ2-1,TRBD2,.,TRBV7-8,CASSPVAGAYNEQFF,TGTGCCAGCAGCCCAGTGGCGGGAGCCTACAATGAGCAGTTCTTC
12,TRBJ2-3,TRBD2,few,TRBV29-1,CSVVAGTDTQYF,TGCAGCGTTGTAGCGGGTACAGATACGCAGTATTTT
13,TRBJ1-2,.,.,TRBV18,CASSPDTNYGYTF,TGTGCCAGCTCACCGGACACTAACTATGGCTACACCTTC
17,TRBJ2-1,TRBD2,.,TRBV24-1,CATSDPTSGPSYNEQFF,TGTGCCACCAGTGATCCTACTAGCGGCCCCTCCTACAATGAGCAGTTCTTC
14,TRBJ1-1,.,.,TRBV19,CASTSGQLVTEAFF,TGTGCCAGTACCTCTGGCCAATTGGTCACTGAAGCTTTCTTT
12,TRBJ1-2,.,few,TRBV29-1,CSVSTVNYGYTF,TGCAGCGTTTCGACGGTGAACTATGGCTACACCTTC
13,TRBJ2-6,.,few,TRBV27,CASTVSGANVLTF,TGTGCCAGCACCGTATCTGGGGCCAACGTCCTGACTTTC
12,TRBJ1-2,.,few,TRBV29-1,CSAVDSGKGYTF,TGCAGCGCCGTCGACAGTGGAAAAGGCTACACCTTC
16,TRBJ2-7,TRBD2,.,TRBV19,CASSLYGLAGAGEQYF,TGTGCCAGTAGTCTCTACGGACTAGCGGGAGCCGGCGAGCAGTACTTC
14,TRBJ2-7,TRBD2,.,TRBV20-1,CSARGSGSGYEQYF,TGCAGTGCTAGAGGGAGCGGGAGTGGGTACGAGCAGTACTTC
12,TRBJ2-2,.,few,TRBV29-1,CSVVKPTGELFF,TGCAGCGTTGTGAAACCCACCGGGGAGCTGTTTTTT
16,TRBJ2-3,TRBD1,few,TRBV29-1,CSAGILRDRGPDTQYF,TGCAGCGCCGGGATCCTCCGGGACAGGGGACCGGATACGCAGTATTTT
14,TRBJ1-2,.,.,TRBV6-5,CASSLTGRLYGYTF,TGTGCCAGCAGCCTAACCGGGAGATTATATGGCTACACCTTC
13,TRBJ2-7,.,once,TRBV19,CASSTGHNYEQYF,TGTGCTAGTAGTACCGGACACAACTACGAGCAGTACTTC
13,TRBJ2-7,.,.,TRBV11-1,CASRNKGGYEQYF,TGTGCCAGCAGGAATAAGGGGGGCTACGAGCAGTACTTC
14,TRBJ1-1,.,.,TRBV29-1,CSVESLWGNTEAFF,TGCAGCGTTGAATCGCTGTGGGGGAACACTGAAGCTTTCTTT
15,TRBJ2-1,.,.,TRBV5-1,CASSPTDSSYNEQFF,TGCGCCAGCAGCCCCACGGACAGCTCCTACAATGAGCAGTTCTTC
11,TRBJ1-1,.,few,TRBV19,CASILNTEAFF,TGTGCCAGTATTTTGAACACTGAAGCTTTCTTT
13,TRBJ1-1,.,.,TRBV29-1,CSVADSASTEAFF,TGCAGCGTTGCGGACAGTGCGAGTACTGAAGCTTTCTTT
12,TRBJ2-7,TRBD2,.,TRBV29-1,CSVRRETGEQYF,TGCAGCGTCCGGCGGGAGACGGGGGAGCAGTACTTC
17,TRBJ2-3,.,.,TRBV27,CASSQTRTVKFTDTQYF,TGTGCCAGCAGTCAGACCCGGACAGTAAAATTCACAGATACGCAGTATTTT
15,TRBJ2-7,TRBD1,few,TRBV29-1,CSVDRRDRSSYEQYF,TGCAGCGTAGACCGCCGGGACAGGAGCTCCTACGAGCAGTACTTC
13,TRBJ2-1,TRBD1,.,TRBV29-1,CSAVTGGGSEQFF,TGCAGCGCCGTGACAGGGGGAGGGAGTGAGCAGTTCTTC